This T cell receptor beta chain is drawn from a study of blood T cell repertoires in COVID-19. Assay: immunoSEQ multiplex PCR; the TCRdb copy retains only in-frame clones and omits some. This sample has roughly 250,000 clones, with 80% to 90% found just once. Specimen: PBMCs or T cells enriched from blood (not recorded which). The TCR comes from a woman younger than 30 who had recovered from COVID-19.

CDR3 nucleotide sequence: TGTGCCAGCACGCGAAGGAAAGGGGATGGCTACACCTTC. Protein product: CASTRRKGDGYTF. J is TRBJ1-2 and V is TRBV6-5, with D possibly matching TRBD1 (5 bases). V was trimmed by 7 bases and J by 6 bases, leaving 15 bases between them. This CDR3 is 13 amino acids long. Germline CDR1 and CDR2: MNHEY and SVGAGI.